Sequencing of this T cell receptor (beta chain) was carried out in a study of cytomegalovirus exposure and HLA in healthy donors. V was pared by 5 bases and J by 9 bases, with 12 bases of the junction left unmatched. Germline CDR1 MNHNS, CDR2 SASEGT. The CDR3 consists of 15 residues. At collection, donors were nominally healthy, but unrecorded immune exposures were probable. The primer mix had 60 Vbeta and 13 Jbeta primers. The assay was immunoSEQ multiplex PCR, and TCRdb's table has in-frame clones only and misses some. Counted here are some 170,000 clones, approximately 75% occurring once; the ten biggest clones make up approximately 2%.

The receptor's source is a woman aged 18-30 years in good health and CMV-seronegative. The chain recombines TRBV6-1 with TRBJ2-1; 8 positions agree with TRBD2. The specimen sequenced was PBMCs. CDR3 DNA: TGTGCCAGCAGTATACACTTGCGGGGGGACGGTGAGCAGTTCTTC. It translates to CASSIHLRGDGEQFF.